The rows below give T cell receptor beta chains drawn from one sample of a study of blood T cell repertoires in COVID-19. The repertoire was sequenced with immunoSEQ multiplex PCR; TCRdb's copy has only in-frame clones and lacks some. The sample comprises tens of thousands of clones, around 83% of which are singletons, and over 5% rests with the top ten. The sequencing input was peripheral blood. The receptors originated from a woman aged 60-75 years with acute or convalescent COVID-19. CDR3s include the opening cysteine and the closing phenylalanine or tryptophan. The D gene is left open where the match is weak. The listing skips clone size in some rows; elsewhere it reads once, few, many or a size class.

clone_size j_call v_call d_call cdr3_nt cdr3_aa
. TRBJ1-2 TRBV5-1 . TGCGCCAGCAGGTCGACCGGGACACAATATGGCTACACCTTC CASRSTGTQYGYTF
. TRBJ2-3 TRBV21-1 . TGTGCCAGCAGCAAAGAAAAGACAGCAGGAACTAGCACAGATACGCAGTATTTT CASSKEKTAGTSTDTQYF
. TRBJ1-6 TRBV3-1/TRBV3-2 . TGTGCCAGCAGCCAAGATGGGGGGAGCTCCTATAATTCACCCCTCCACTTT CASSQDGGSSYNSPLHF
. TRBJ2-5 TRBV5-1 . TGCGCCAGCAGCTTGGTGTCTGGGGGACTGAACGGCGGGGAGACCCAGTACTTC CASSLVSGGLNGGETQYF
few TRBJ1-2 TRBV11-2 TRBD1 TGTGCCAGCAGCTCAGAACAGGGGGCCTATGGCTACACCTTC CASSSEQGAYGYTF
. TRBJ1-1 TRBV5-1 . TGCGCCAGCAGCCCGCAGACAGTAAGCACTGAAGCTTTCTTT CASSPQTVSTEAFF
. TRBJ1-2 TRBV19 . TGTGCCAGTAGAGACGACAGGCTGAGGGGCTACACCTTC CASRDDRLRGYTF
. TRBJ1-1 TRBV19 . TGTGCCAGTAGTAGGGACATTGAAGCTTTCTTT CASSRDIEAFF
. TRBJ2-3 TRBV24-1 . TGTGCCACCAGTGAACCGGGATCAGATACGCAGTATTTT CATSEPGSDTQYF
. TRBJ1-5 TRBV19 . TGTGCCAGTAGTATATTAGGGGGTTATAGCAATCAGCCCCAGCATTTT CASSILGGYSNQPQHF
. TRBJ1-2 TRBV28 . TGTGCCAGCAGTTCTTTGGCACCCAACTATGGCTACACCTTC CASSSLAPNYGYTF
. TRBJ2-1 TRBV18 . TGTGCCAGCTCACCCGGTTGGCAGGGTAACGAGCAGTTCTTC CASSPGWQGNEQFF
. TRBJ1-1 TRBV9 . TGTGCCAGCAGCGCGAGCCAGGGAAACACTGAAGCTTTCTTT CASSASQGNTEAFF
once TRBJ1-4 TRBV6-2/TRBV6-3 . TGTGCCAGCAGCTTCAGGGGCCCCCTGTTTTTT CASSFRGPLFF
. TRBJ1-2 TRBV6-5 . TGTGCCAGCAGGACAGACATTCGGTATGGCTACACCTTC CASRTDIRYGYTF
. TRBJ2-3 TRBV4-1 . TGCGCCAGCAGCCAAGGGTCCATAGCAGGCACAGATACGCAGTATTTT CASSQGSIAGTDTQYF
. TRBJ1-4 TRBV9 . TGTGCCAGCAGCACCCTTTCGGTGGCTGGGAGGGAAAAACTGTTTTTT CASSTLSVAGREKLFF
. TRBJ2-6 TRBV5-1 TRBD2 TGCGCCAGCAGCCGTCGGGAGGCCGCTGGGGCCAACGTCCTGACTTTC CASSRREAAGANVLTF
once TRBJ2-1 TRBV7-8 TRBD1 TGTGCCAGCAGCACCAGGGACAGGTCTCCCGGGGAGCAGTTCTTC CASSTRDRSPGEQFF
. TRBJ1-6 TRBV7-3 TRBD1 TGTGCCAGCAGCTCCGGACAGGGTTATAATTCACCCCTCCACTTT CASSSGQGYNSPLHF
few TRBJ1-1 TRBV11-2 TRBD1 TGTGCCAGCAGCGCCTACAGGGGAAGGGGCACTGAAGCTTTCTTT CASSAYRGRGTEAFF
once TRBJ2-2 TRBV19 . TGTGCCAGTAGTATGCGGCGCGGGGTCGCCACCGGGGAGCTGTTTTTT CASSMRRGVATGELFF
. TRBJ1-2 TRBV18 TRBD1 TGTGCCAGCTCACCACCTGGGTTGCAGGGGGCGGATGGCTACACCTTC CASSPPGLQGADGYTF
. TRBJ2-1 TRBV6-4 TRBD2 TGTGCCAGCAGTGCGGGGGGGCACAATGAGCAGTTCTTC CASSAGGHNEQFF
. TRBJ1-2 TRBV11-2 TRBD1 TGTGCCAGCAGCCTGGCGGGGGAGACGTGGGACAGGGCCAACTATGGCTACACCTTC CASSLAGETWDRANYGYTF
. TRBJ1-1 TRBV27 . TGTGCCAGCAGACATCTAGGGGTAGCTTTCTTT CASRHLGVAFF
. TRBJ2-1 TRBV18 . TGTGCCAGCTCACCAGAGCTTTCTAGCTCCTACAATGAGCAGTTCTTC CASSPELSSSYNEQFF
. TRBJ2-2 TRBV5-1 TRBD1 TGCGCCAGCAGCCCCGACAGGGGGCAGCTCGGGGAGCTGTTTTTT CASSPDRGQLGELFF
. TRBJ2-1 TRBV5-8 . TGTGCCAGCAGCTTGGCAGGGCGCCTCTACAATGAGCAGTTCTTC CASSLAGRLYNEQFF
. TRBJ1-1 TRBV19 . TGTGCCAGTAGTATACGGGGGGCAGGGAGCACTGAAGCTTTCTTT CASSIRGAGSTEAFF
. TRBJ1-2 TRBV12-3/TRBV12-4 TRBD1 TGTGCCAGCAGTTTAGGGCAGGGGGTCGGCTACACCTTC CASSLGQGVGYTF
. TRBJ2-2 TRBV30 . TGTGCCTGGGCACAGGCTATCGGGGAGCTGTTTTTT CAWAQAIGELFF
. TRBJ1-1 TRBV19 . TGTGCCAGTAGTATAGATCGGGGGGACATGAACACTGAAGCTTTCTTT CASSIDRGDMNTEAFF
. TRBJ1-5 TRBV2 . TGTGCCAGCAGTGAAGGGAGGTATCAGCCCCAGCATTTT CASSEGRYQPQHF
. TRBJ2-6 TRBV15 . TGTGCCACCAGCAGCAGGGCTGGGGCCAACGTCCTGACTTTC CATSSRAGANVLTF
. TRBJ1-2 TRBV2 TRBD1 TGTGCCAGCTCCGGACAGGGACAGGGTGGCTACACCTTC CASSGQGQGGYTF
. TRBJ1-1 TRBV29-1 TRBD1 TGCAGCGTTTCCACAGGGGGCTGGGGTACTGAAGCTTTCTTT CSVSTGGWGTEAFF
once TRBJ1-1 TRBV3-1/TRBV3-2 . TGTGCCAGCAGCCAAGAGCTTCATAGTATGAACACTGAAGCTTTCTTT CASSQELHSMNTEAFF
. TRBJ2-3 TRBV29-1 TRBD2 TGCAGCGTTGCGAGGGAGGGAGATACGCAGTATTTT CSVAREGDTQYF
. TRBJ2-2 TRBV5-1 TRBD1 TGCGCCAGCAGCCCGGGACAGGGGACAACCGGGGAGCTGTTTTTT CASSPGQGTTGELFF
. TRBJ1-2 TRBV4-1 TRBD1 TGCGCCAGCAGCCCAGCCCCTCCGCCGAGGACAGGGGGGAACTATGGCTACACCTTC CASSPAPPPRTGGNYGYTF
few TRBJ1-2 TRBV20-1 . TGCAGTGCTAGTACAGGGCCTAACTATGGCTACACCTTC CSASTGPNYGYTF
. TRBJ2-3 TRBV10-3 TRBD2 TGTGCCATCAGTGAGGTAACGGGGGGGCGCATGGATACGCAGTATTTT CAISEVTGGRMDTQYF
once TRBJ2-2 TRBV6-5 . TGTGCCAGCAGTATAGCGCGGAACACCGGGGAGCTGTTTTTT CASSIARNTGELFF
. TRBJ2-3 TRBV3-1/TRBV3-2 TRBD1 TGTGCCAGCAGCCAAGAGACGGGACAGGGCACAGATACGCAGTATTTT CASSQETGQGTDTQYF
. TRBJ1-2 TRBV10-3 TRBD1 TGTGCCATCAGTGAGGGCCGGACAGGGGTCGGGCGAGGCTACACCTTC CAISEGRTGVGRGYTF
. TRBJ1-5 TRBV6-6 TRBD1 TGTGCCAGCACCCCGGGACAGGGACGAAATCAGCCCCAGCATTTT CASTPGQGRNQPQHF
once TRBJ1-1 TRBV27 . TGTGCCAGCAGTTTAGAGGGATCGAACACTGAAGCTTTCTTT CASSLEGSNTEAFF
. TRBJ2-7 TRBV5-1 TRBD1 TGCGCCAGCAGCTTGGGAGGGACAGGAGCGTACGAGCAGTACTTC CASSLGGTGAYEQYF
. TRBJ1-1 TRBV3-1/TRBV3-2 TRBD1 TGTGCCAGCAGCCTGACAGGGGGGACCACTGAAGCTTTCTTT CASSLTGGTTEAFF
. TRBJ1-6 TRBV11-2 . TGTGCCAGCAGCTTGGGCCGCGCTAATTCACCCCTCCACTTT CASSLGRANSPLHF